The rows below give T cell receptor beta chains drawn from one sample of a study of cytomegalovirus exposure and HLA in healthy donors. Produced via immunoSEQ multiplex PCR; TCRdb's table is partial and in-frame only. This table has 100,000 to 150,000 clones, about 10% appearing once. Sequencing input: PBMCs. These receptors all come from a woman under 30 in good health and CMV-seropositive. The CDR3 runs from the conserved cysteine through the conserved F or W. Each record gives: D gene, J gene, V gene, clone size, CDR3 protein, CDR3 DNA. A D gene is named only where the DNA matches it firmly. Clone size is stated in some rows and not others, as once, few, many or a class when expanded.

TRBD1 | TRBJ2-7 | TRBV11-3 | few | CASSQGAASSYEQYF | TGTGCCAGCAGCCAGGGGGCAGCGAGCTCCTACGAGCAGTACTTC
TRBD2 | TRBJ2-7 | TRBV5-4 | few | CASSFGTSGKSEQYF | TGTGCCAGCAGCTTCGGGACTAGCGGTAAGAGCGAGCAGTACTTC
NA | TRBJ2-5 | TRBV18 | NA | CASSLLSDTWETQYF | TGTGCCAGCTCCTTGCTGTCGGACACTTGGGAGACCCAGTACTTC
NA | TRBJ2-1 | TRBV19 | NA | CASSIGQEQFF | TGTGCCAGTAGTATAGGTCAAGAGCAGTTCTTC
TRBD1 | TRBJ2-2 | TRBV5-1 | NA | CASRGTGAGELFF | TGCGCCAGCAGAGGGACAGGGGCCGGGGAGCTGTTTTTT
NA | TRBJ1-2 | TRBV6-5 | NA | CASSTAANYGYTF | TGTGCCAGCAGTACCGCGGCTAACTATGGCTACACCTTC
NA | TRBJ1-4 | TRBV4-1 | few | CASSGFGKLFF | TGCGCCAGTTCAGGGTTCGGAAAACTGTTTTTT
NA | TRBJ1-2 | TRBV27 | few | CASSLRHNYGYTF | TGTGCCAGCAGTTTAAGACATAACTATGGCTACACCTTC
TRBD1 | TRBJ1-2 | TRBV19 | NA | CASSITGTGAYGYTF | TGTGCCAGTAGTATTACCGGGACAGGGGCCTATGGCTACACCTTC
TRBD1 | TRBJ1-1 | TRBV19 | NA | CASSIESTGGRRAFF | TGTGCCAGTAGTATAGAGTCGACAGGGGGTAGACGAGCTTTCTTT
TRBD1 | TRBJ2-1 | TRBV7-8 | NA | CASSLVAGTGVREQFF | TGTGCCAGCAGCTTAGTGGCCGGGACAGGGGTTAGGGAGCAGTTCTTC
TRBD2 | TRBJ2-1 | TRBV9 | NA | CASSYLSGRGRNEQFF | TGTGCCAGCAGCTACCTAAGCGGGAGAGGGCGGAATGAGCAGTTCTTC
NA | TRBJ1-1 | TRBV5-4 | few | CASSLLDGGAFF | TGTGCCAGCAGCTTGCTCGACGGAGGGGCTTTCTTT
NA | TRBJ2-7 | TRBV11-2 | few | CASSRSGTYEQYF | TGTGCCAGCAGCCGTAGCGGTACCTACGAGCAGTACTTC
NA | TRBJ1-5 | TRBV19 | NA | CASMRGGEIGQPQHF | TGTGCCAGTATGCGGGGGGGGGAGATCGGTCAGCCCCAGCATTTT
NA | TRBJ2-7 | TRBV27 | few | CASSSLLPTGSYEQYF | TGTGCCAGCAGTTCCCTTCTACCGACTGGTTCCTACGAGCAGTACTTC
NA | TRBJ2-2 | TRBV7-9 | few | CASKLQAGELFF | TGTGCCAGCAAGTTACAGGCCGGGGAGCTGTTTTTT
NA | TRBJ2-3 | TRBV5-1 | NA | CASRLLRASGTDTQYF | TGCGCCAGCAGGCTACTGAGGGCTAGCGGCACAGATACGCAGTATTTT
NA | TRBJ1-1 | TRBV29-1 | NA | CSVEGLYTEAFF | TGCAGCGTGGAGGGACTTTACACTGAAGCTTTCTTT
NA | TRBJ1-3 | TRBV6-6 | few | CASSLPTGGNTIYF | TGTGCCAGCAGTCTCCCGACAGGTGGAAACACCATATATTTT
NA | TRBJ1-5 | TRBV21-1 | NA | CASSKVGRGANQPQHF | NA
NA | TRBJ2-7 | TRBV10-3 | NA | CAIREAPGSYEQYF | TGTGCCATCAGGGAGGCTCCAGGCTCCTACGAGCAGTACTTC
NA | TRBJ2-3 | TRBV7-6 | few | CASSLGASVRDTQYF | TGTGCCAGCAGCTTAGGGGCTAGCGTGAGAGATACGCAGTATTTT
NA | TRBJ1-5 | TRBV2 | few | CASSEKQDSNQPQHF | TGTGCCAGCAGTGAAAAGCAGGATAGCAATCAGCCCCAGCATTTT
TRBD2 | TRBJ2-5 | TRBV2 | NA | CASSVQGGLETQYF | TGTGCCAGCAGTGTCCAGGGAGGGTTAGAGACCCAGTACTTC
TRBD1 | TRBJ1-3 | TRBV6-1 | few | CASSVTGPSGNTIYF | TGTGCCAGCAGTGTGACAGGGCCCTCTGGAAACACCATATATTTT
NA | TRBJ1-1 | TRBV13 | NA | CASGGGGNTEAFF | TGTGCCAGCGGTGGGGGCGGGAACACTGAAGCTTTCTTT
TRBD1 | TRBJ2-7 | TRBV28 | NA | CASRHGQGVGYEQYF | TGTGCCAGCAGGCACGGACAGGGGGTAGGATACGAGCAGTACTTC
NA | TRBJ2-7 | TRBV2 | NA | CASRSDTSYEQYF | TGTGCCAGCAGATCGGACACCTCCTACGAGCAGTACTTC
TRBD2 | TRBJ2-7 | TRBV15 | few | CATSSSGLAFHEQYF | TGTGCCACCAGCAGCTCGGGACTAGCCTTCCACGAGCAGTACTTC
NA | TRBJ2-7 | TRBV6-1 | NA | CATQEIYSPEQYF | TGTGCCACCCAGGAAATTTACAGCCCCGAGCAGTACTTC
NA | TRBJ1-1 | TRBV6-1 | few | CASTPLTSNTEAFF | TGTGCCAGCACCCCCTTGACTTCGAACACTGAAGCTTTCTTT
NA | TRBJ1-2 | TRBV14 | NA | CASSQVGTYGYTF | TGTGCCAGCAGCCAAGTGGGGACATATGGCTACACCTTC
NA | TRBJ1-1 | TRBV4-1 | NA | CASSWEGGTEAFF | TGCGCCAGCAGCTGGGAGGGGGGGACTGAAGCTTTCTTT
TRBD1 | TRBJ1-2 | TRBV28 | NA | CAGTGEGGYGYTF | TGTGCCGGCACAGGGGAGGGTGGCTATGGCTACACCTTC
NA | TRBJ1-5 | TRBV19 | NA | CASSISVSNQPQHF | TGTGCCAGTAGTATTTCCGTGAGCAATCAGCCCCAGCATTTT
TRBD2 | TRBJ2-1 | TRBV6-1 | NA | CASSVGDGRAGDNEQFF | TGTGCCAGCAGTGTTGGGGACGGGAGGGCGGGTGACAATGAGCAGTTCTTC
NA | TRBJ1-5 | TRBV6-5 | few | CASSRQAGGNQPQHF | TGTGCCAGCAGTCGACAGGCAGGCGGGAATCAGCCCCAGCATTTT
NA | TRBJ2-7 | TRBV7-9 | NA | CASSRADSYEQYF | TGTGCCAGCAGCAGGGCAGACAGTTACGAGCAGTACTTC
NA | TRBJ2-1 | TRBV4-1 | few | CASSRAGDQISYNEQFF | TGCGCCAGCAGCCGGGCAGGGGACCAAATAAGCTACAATGAGCAGTTCTTC
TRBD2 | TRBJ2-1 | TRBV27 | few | CASSLELAVAYNEQFF | TGTGCCAGCAGTTTAGAGCTAGCGGTGGCTTACAATGAGCAGTTCTTC
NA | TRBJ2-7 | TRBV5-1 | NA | CASSLEGGQSEQYF | TGCGCCAGCAGCTTGGAAGGCGGACAGTCCGAGCAGTACTTC
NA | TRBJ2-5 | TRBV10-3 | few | CAISHSVETQYF | TGTGCCATCAGTCACTCCGTGGAGACCCAGTACTTC
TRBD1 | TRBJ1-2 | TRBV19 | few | CASGTGSTVNYGYTF | TGTGCCAGTGGGACAGGGAGTACGGTGAACTATGGCTACACCTTC
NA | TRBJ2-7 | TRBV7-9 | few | CASSHYRDNYEQYF | TGTGCCAGCAGCCACTACCGGGACAACTACGAGCAGTACTTC